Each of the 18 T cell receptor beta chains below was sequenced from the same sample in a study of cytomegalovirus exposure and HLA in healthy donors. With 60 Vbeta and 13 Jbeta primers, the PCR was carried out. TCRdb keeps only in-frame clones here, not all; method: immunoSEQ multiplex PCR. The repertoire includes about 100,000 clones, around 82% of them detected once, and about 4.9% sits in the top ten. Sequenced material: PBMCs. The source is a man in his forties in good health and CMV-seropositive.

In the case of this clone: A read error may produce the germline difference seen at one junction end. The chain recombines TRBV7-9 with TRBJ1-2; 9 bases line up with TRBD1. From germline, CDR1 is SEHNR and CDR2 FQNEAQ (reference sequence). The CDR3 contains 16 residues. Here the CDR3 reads CSSSLDDRGENYGYTF. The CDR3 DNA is TGTTCCAGCAGCTTAGACGACAGGGGGGAAAACTATGGCTACACCTTC.

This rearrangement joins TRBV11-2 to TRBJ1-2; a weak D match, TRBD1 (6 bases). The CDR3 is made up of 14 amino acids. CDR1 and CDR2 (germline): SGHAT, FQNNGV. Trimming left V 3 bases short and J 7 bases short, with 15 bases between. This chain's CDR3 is CASSLYQGQIGYTF. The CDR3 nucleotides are TGTGCCAGCAGCTTGTACCAGGGGCAGATTGGCTACACCTTC.

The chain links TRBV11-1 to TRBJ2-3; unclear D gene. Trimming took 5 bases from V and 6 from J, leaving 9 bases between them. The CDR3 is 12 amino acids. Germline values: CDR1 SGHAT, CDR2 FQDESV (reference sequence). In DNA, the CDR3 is TGTGCCAGCAGCCACAACGGGGATACGCAGTATTTT. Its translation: CASSHNGDTQYF.

CDR3 sequence: CASSRGTENTEAFF. CDR3 in DNA: TGTGCCAGCAGCCGAGGCACGGAGAACACTGAAGCTTTCTTT. The genes are TRBV9 and TRBJ1-1, with D unclear. The V gene lost 4 bases and the J gene lost 1 base, with 11 bases spanning the gap. CDR1 SGDLS and CDR2 YYNGEE come from the germline V gene. CDR3 length: 14 residues. The whole variable domain, filled in from reference TRBV9 and TRBJ1-1, reads DSGVTQTPKHLITATGQRVTLRCSPRSGDLSVYWYQQSLDQGLQFLIQYYNGEERAKGNILERFSAQQFPDLHSELNLSSLELGDSALYFCASSRGTENTEAFFGQGTRLTVV.

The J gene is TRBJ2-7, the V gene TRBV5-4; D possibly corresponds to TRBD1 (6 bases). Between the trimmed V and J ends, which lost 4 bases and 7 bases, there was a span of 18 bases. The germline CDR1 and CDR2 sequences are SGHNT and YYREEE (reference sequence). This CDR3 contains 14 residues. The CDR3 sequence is CASSTGIPRGEQYF. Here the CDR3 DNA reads TGTGCCAGCAGCACAGGGATCCCCCGTGGGGAGCAGTACTTC.

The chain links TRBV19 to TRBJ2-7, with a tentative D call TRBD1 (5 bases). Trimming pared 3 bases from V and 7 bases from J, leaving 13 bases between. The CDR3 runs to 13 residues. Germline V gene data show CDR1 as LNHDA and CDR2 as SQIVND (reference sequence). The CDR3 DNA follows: TGTGCCAGTAGTATTGCCCCAGGGTTTGAGCAGTACTTC. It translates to CASSIAPGFEQYF.

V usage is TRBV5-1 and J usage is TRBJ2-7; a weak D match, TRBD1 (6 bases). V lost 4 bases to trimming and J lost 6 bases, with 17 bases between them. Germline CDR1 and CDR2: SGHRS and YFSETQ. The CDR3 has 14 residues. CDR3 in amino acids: CASSPPPGGGEQYF. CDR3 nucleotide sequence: TGCGCCAGCAGCCCTCCCCCTGGGGGCGGCGAGCAGTACTTC.

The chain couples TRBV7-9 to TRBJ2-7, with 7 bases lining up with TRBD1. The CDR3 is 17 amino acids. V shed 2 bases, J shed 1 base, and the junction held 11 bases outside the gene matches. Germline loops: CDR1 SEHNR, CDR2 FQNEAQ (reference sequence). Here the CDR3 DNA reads TGTGCCAGCAGCTTACCCCGGACAGGCCCCTCTTCCTACGAGCAGTACTTC. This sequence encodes CASSLPRTGPSSYEQYF.

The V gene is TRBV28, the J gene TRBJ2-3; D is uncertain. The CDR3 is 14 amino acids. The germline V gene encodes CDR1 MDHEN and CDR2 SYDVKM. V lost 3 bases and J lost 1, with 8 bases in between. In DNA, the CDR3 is TGTGCCAGCAGTTTCTTTCCAGGCACAGATACGCAGTATTTT. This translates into CASSFFPGTDTQYF.

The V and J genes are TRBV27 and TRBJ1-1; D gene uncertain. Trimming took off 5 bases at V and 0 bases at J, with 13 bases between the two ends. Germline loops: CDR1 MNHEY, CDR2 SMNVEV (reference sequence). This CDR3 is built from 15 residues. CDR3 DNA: TGTGCCAGCAGTGGGAGTTTTGCGGTGAACACTGAAGCTTTCTTT. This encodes CASSGSFAVNTEAFF.

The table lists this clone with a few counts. The CDR3 DNA reads as TGTGCCAGCAACACAGGGGTAGGCAATCAGCCCCAGCATTTT. Translating gives CASNTGVGNQPQHF. This chain uses TRBV2 with TRBJ1-5; 7 bases map to TRBD1. Losses at the gene ends were 7 bases for V and 2 bases for J; bases not matched to a gene: 5. The CDR3 consists of 14 residues. Germline V lookup: CDR1 SNHLY, CDR2 FYNNEI.

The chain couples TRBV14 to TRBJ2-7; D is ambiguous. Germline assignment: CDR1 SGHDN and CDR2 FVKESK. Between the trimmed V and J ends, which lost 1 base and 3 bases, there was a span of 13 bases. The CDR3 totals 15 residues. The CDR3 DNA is TGTGCCAGCAGCCAAGGAGAGCACCTAGTCTACGAGCAGTACTTC. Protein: CASSQGEHLVYEQYF.

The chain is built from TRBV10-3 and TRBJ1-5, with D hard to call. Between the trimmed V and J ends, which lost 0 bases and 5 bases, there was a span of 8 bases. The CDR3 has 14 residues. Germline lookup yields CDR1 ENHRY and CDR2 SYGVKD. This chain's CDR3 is CAISESQEYQPQHF. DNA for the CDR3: TGTGCCATCAGTGAGTCGCAGGAATATCAGCCCCAGCATTTT.

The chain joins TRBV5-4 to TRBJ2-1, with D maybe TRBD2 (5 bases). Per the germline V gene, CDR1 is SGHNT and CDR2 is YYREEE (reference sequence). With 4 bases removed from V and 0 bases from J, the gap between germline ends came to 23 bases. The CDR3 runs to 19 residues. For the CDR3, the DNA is TGTGCCAGCAGCCCAACTCCAATTGACGTAGGACTCTCCTACAATGAGCAGTTCTTC. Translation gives CASSPTPIDVGLSYNEQFF.

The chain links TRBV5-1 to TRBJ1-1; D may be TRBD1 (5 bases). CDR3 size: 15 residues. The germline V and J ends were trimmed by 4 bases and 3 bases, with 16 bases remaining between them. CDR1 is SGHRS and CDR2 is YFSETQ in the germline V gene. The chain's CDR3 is CASSNRDGRDTEAFF. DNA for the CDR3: TGCGCCAGCAGCAACCGGGACGGGAGGGACACTGAAGCTTTCTTT.

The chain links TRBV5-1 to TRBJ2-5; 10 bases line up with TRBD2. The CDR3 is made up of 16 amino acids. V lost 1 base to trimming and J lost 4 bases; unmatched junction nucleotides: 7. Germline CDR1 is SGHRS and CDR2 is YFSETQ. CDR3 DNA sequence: TGCGCCAGCAGCTTGTTGGCTAGCGGGGGTATAGAGACCCAGTACTTC. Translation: CASSLLASGGIETQYF.

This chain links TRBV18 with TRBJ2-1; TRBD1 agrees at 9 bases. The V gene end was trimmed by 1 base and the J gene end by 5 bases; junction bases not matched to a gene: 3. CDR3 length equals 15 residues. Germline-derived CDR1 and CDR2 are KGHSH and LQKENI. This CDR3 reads CASSPLGTGNNEQFF. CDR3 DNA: TGTGCCAGCTCACCACTAGGGACAGGGAACAATGAGCAGTTCTTC.

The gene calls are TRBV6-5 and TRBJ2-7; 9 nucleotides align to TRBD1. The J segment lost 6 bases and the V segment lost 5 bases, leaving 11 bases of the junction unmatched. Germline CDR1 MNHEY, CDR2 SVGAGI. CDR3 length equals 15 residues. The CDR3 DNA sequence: TGTGCCAGCAGTGGCACAGGGGGCGCCGATCGCGAGCAGTACTTC. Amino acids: CASSGTGGADREQYF.